This is a list of T cell receptor beta chains from one sample in a study of CD8+CD57+ T cells in acquired aplastic anemia. Using its own MiXCR run on the reads, TCRdb lists one record per CDR3 protein. The data contain about 270,000 distinct CDR3 sequences, about 56% of them seen just once; the ten biggest clones take up approximately 8.2%. Specimen: sorted CD4+, CD8+, or CD8+CD57+ T cells (not recorded which) from PBMCs. These receptors were obtained from a human donor with severe aplastic anemia or a healthy control (not recorded which). CDR3s include the opening cysteine and the closing phenylalanine or tryptophan. The D gene is left open where the match is weak. The size entry is marked missing in some rows and otherwise reads once, few, many or a size class.

V gene	CDR3 length	clone size	D gene	J gene	CDR3 DNA	CDR3 protein
TRBV13	14	once	-	TRBJ1-2	TGTGCCAGCAGCTTGAAGGCTGGACACTATGGCTACACCTTC	CASSLKAGHYGYTF
TRBV15	16	once	-	TRBJ2-1	TGTGCCACCAGCCCCGGGACAAGGGTCGGGGAGCATGAGCAGTTCTTC	CATSPGTRVGEHEQFF
TRBV11-2	17	-	TRBD1	TRBJ2-7	TGTGCCAGCAGCTTCCAAGGGGCGGCAGGGGGCGGGTACGAGCAGTACTTC	CASSFQGAAGGGYEQYF
TRBV10-3	13	once	-	TRBJ1-2	TGTGCCATCAGTGCGGCAGCTAACTATGGCTACACCTTC	CAISAAANYGYTF
TRBV5-1	15	-	TRBD1	TRBJ2-7	TGCGCCAGCAGCGGGACAGGATTAAATTCCTACGAGCAGTACTTC	CASSGTGLNSYEQYF
TRBV2	12	few	-	TRBJ2-6	TGTGCCTGCGAGGCTGGGGCCAACGTCCTGACTTTC	CACEAGANVLTF
TRBV7-9	12	-	-	TRBJ2-2	TGTGCCAGCAGCTCAACGGGCGGGGAGCTGTTTTTT	CASSSTGGELFF
TRBV3-2	15	many	-	TRBJ1-1	TGTGCCAGCAGCCAAACGTTGGACAGGGCCTCTGAAGCTTTCTTT	CASSQTLDRASEAFF
TRBV9	15	few	-	TRBJ1-6	TGTGCCAGCAGCCAAGGGACGATACCAGGGGCACCCCTCCACTTT	CASSQGTIPGAPLHF
TRBV2	15	many	-	TRBJ2-7	TGTGCCAGCAGTGAGGGTAGCGGAACCCCCTACGAGCAGTACTTC	CASSEGSGTPYEQYF
TRBV4-1	16	-	-	TRBJ2-7	TGCGCCAGCAGCCACGACCCACAGGGCCACTCCTACGAGCAGTACTTC	CASSHDPQGHSYEQYF
TRBV19	14	-	TRBD1	TRBJ2-5	TGTGCCAGCCTAGGGACAGGACCTAGAGAGACCCAGTACTTC	CASLGTGPRETQYF
TRBV15	15	-	-	TRBJ2-1	TGTGCCACCAGCAGCCCGGGACCTGTCGACAATGAGCAGTTCTTC	CATSSPGPVDNEQFF
TRBV19	19	-	TRBD2	TRBJ2-7	TGTGCCAGTAGCCGGTCGACGGGACTAGCGGGAGGGGCGGGTTACGAGCAGTACTTC	CASSRSTGLAGGAGYEQYF
TRBV29-1	12	-	-	TRBJ1-1	TGCAGCGTTGGAGGGACCAACACTGAAGCTTTCTTT	CSVGGTNTEAFF
TRBV7-3	15	-	TRBD2	TRBJ2-3	TGTGCCAGCAGCATAAGCGGGGGGGCCGTTGATACGCAGTATTTT	CASSISGGAVDTQYF
TRBV20-1	10	few	-	TRBJ2-5	TGCAGTGCTTCCCGGGTGGCCCAGTACTTC	CSASRVAQYF
TRBV5-1	15	many	-	TRBJ2-3	TGCGCCAGCAGCTACGCGCCCGAACGGACAGATACGCAGTATTTT	CASSYAPERTDTQYF
TRBV7-9	13	-	TRBD1	TRBJ2-1	TGTGCCAGCAGCGAAGGGGGCGGAAATGAGCAGTTCTTC	CASSEGGGNEQFF
TRBV11-2	16	many	TRBD1	TRBJ1-2	TGTGCCAGCAGCTCCCAACGGGGACAGGGCACCTATGGCTACACCTTC	CASSSQRGQGTYGYTF
TRBV2	13	many	-	TRBJ1-6	TGTGCCAGCAGTGTGGACACTAATTCACCCCTCCACTTT	CASSVDTNSPLHF
TRBV2	14	few	-	TRBJ2-7	TGTGCCAGCAGTGACAGAGGATTTTACTACGAGCAGTACTTC	CASSDRGFYYEQYF
TRBV19	12	-	-	TRBJ2-3	TGTGCCAGTAGTATAGCAGTAGCCCCGCAGTATTTT	CASSIAVAPQYF
TRBV10-3	14	-	TRBD1	TRBJ1-1	TGTGCCATCAGTGACAGGGGGATGAACACTGAAGCTTTCTTT	CAISDRGMNTEAFF
TRBV4-3	13	-	-	TRBJ2-5	TGCGCCAGCAGCGTGTCCAGGCGAGAGACCCAGTACTTC	CASSVSRRETQYF
TRBV9	14	-	TRBD2	TRBJ2-7	TGTGCCAGCAGCATCGGGACTAGCGTCCACGAGCAGTACTTC	CASSIGTSVHEQYF
TRBV5-6	15	-	TRBD1	TRBJ2-7	TGTGCCAGCAGCCAGGACAGGGGTAGCTCCTACGAGCAGTACTTC	CASSQDRGSSYEQYF
TRBV6-5	15	-	TRBD1	TRBJ1-2	TGTGCCAGCAGTTACAGGGGACAGGGGGCCTATGGCTACACCTTC	CASSYRGQGAYGYTF
TRBV28	16	few	-	TRBJ1-5	TGTGCCAGCGGTACGGCAGGGGCTTATAGCAATCAGCCCCAGCATTTT	CASGTAGAYSNQPQHF
TRBV19	12	few	-	TRBJ1-6	TGTGCCAGTTATGGGGGTTGGCCACCCCTCCACTTT	CASYGGWPPLHF
TRBV20-1	13	-	-	TRBJ2-1	TGCAGTACAGGGGTGGGGGGTTACAATGAGCAGTTCTTC	CSTGVGGYNEQFF
TRBV19	12	-	-	TRBJ2-1	TGTGCCAGTAGTATACAGGGTGGCGAGCAGTTCTTC	CASSIQGGEQFF
TRBV6-1	11	-	-	TRBJ2-7	TGTGCCAGCACTGGGGGATACGAGCGGTACTTC	CASTGGYERYF
TRBV29-1	12	-	-	TRBJ1-5	TGCAGCGCAACCACAGGGACTCAGCCCCAGCATTTT	CSATTGTQPQHF
TRBV6-5	14	-	-	TRBJ1-2	TGTGCCAGCAGTTACAGGCCGCCGGGAGGAGGCTACACCTTC	CASSYRPPGGGYTF
TRBV11-2	16	-	-	TRBJ2-6	TGTGCCAGCAGCTCCTGGGCCACATCTGGGGCCATCGTCCTGACTTTC	CASSSWATSGAIVLTF
TRBV5-8	15	many	TRBD1	TRBJ1-5	TGTGCCAGCAGTCAAACAGGGGATAGCAATCAGCCCCAGCATTTT	CASSQTGDSNQPQHF
TRBV10-1	16	few	-	TRBJ2-2	TGCGCCAGCAGTGTTTACGGGGATAAGAACACCGGGGAGCTGTTTTTT	CASSVYGDKNTGELFF